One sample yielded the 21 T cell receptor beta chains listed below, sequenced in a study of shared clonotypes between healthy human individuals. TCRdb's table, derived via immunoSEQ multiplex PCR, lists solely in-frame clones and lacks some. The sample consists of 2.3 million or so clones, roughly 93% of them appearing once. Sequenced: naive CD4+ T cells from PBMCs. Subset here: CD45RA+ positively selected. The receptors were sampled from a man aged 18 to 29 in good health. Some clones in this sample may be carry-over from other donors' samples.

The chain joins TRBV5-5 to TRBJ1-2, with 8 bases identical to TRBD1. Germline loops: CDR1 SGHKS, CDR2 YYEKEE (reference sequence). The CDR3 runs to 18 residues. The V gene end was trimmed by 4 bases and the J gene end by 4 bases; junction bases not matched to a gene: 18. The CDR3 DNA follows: TGTGCCAGCAGCCCCCAAGACAGGGGAGCCGTTTTGGGCTATGGCTACACCTTC. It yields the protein CASSPQDRGAVLGYGYTF. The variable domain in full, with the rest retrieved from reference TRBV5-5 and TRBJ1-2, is DAGVTQSPTHLIKTRGQQVTLRCSPISGHKSVSWYQQVLGQGPQFIFQYYEKEERGRGNFPDRFSARQFPNYSSELNVNALLLGDSALYLCASSPQDRGAVLGYGYTFGSGTRLTVV.

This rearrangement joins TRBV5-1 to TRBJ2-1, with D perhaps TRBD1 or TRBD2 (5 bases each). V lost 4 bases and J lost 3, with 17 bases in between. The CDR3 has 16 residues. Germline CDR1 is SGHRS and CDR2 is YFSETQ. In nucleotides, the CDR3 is TGCGCCAGCAGCCCCCGGGGCTCCTACCTCTACAATGAGCAGTTCTTC. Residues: CASSPRGSYLYNEQFF. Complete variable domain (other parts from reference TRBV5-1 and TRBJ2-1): KAGVTQTPRYLIKTRGQQVTLSCSPISGHRSVSWYQQTPGQGLQFLFEYFSETQRNKGNFPGRFSGRQFSNSRSEMNVSTLELGDSALYLCASSPRGSYLYNEQFFGPGTRLTVL.

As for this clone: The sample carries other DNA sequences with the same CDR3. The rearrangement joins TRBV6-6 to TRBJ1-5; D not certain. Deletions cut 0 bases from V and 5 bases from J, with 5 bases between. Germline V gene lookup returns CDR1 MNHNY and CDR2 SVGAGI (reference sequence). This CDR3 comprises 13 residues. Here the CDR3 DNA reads TGTGCCAGCAGTTACTCTCGGGATCAGCCCCAGCATTTT. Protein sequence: CASSYSRDQPQHF.

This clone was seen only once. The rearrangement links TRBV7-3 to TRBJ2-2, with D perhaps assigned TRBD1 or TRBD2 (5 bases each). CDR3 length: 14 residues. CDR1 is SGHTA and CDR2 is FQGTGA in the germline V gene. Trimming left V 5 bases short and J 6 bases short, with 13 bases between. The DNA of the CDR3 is TGTGCCAGCAGCCCCGGGGCAGGGTCCGGGGAGCTGTTTTTT. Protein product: CASSPGAGSGELFF.

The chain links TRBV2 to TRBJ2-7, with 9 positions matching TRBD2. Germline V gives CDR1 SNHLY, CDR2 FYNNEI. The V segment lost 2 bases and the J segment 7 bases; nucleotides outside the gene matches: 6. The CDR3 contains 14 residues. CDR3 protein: CASSERGRAGEQYF. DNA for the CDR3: TGTGCCAGCAGTGAACGCGGGAGGGCCGGGGAGCAGTACTTC.

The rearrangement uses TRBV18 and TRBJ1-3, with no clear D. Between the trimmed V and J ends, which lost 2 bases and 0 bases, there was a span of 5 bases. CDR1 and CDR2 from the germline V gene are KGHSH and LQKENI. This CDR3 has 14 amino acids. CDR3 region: CASSPYASGNTIYF. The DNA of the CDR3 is TGTGCCAGCTCACCATATGCCTCTGGAAACACCATATATTTT.

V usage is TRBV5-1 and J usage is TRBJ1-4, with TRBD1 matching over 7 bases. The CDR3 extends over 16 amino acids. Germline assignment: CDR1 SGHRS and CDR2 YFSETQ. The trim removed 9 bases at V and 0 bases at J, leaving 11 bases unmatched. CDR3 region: CATDRFTGATNEKLFF. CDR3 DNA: TGCGCCACCGATCGATTTACAGGGGCAACTAATGAAAAACTGTTTTTT.

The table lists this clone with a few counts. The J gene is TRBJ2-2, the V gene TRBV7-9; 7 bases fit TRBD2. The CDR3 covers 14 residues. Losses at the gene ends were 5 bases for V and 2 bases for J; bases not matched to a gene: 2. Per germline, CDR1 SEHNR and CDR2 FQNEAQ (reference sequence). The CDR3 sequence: CASSASGNTGELFF. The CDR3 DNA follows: TGTGCCAGCAGCGCTAGCGGAAACACCGGGGAGCTGTTTTTT.

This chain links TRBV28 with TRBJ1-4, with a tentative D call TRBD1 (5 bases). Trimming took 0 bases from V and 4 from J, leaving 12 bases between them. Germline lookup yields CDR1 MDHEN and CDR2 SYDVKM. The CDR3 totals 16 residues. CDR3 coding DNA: TGTGCCAGCAGTTTATGGGGGGAAGGTCTTAATGAAAAACTGTTTTTT. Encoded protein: CASSLWGEGLNEKLFF. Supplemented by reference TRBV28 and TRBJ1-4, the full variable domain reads DVKVTQSSRYLVKRTGEKVFLECVQDMDHENMFWYRQDPGLGLRLIYFSYDVKMKEKGDIPEGYSVSREKKERFSLILESASTNQTSMYLCASSLWGEGLNEKLFFGSGTQLSVL.

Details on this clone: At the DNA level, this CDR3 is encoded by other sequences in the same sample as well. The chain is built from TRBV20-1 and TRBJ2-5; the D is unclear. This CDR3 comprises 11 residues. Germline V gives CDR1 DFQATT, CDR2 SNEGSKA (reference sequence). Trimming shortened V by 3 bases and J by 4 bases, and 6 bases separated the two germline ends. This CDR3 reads CSARGIETQYF. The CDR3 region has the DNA TGCAGTGCTAGGGGAATAGAGACCCAGTACTTC.

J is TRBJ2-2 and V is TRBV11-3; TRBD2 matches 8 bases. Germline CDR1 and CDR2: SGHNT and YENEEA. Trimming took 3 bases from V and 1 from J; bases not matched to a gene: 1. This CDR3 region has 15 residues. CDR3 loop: CASSLGLVNTGELFF. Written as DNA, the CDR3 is TGTGCCAGCAGCTTGGGACTAGTGAACACCGGGGAGCTGTTTTTT.

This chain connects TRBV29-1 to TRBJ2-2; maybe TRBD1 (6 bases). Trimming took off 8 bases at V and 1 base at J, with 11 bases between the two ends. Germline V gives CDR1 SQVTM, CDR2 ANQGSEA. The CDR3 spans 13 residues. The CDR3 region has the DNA TGCAGCATTAACAGGGTGAACACCGGGGAGCTGTTTTTT. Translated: CSINRVNTGELFF.

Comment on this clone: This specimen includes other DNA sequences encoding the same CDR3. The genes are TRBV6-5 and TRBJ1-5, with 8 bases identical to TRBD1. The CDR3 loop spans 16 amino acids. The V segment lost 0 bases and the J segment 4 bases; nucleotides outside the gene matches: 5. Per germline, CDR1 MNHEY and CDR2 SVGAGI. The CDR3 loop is CASSYSSTGGNQPQHF. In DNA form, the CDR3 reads TGTGCCAGCAGTTACTCGAGTACAGGGGGAAATCAGCCCCAGCATTTT.

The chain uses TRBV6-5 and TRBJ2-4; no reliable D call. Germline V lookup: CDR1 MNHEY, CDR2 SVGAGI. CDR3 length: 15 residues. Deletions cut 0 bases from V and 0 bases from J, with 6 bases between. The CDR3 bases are TGTGCCAGCAGTTACTCGCCTGGAGCCAAAAACATTCAGTACTTC. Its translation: CASSYSPGAKNIQYF.

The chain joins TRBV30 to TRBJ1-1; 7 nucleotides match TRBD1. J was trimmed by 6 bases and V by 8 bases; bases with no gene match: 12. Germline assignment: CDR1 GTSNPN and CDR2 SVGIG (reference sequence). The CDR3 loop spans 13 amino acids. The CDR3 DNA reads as TGTGCCGGTAAACAGGGGAAAGGGTCTGAAGCTTTCTTT. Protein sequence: CAGKQGKGSEAFF.

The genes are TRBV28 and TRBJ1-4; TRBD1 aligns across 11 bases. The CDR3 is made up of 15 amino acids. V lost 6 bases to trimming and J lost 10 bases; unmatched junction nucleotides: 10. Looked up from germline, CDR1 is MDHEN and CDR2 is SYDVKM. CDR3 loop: CASSSTWTGGGKLFF. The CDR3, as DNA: TGTGCCAGCAGCTCGACCTGGACAGGGGGCGGAAAACTGTTTTTT. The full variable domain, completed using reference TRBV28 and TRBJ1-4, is DVKVTQSSRYLVKRTGEKVFLECVQDMDHENMFWYRQDPGLGLRLIYFSYDVKMKEKGDIPEGYSVSREKKERFSLILESASTNQTSMYLCASSSTWTGGGKLFFGSGTQLSVL.

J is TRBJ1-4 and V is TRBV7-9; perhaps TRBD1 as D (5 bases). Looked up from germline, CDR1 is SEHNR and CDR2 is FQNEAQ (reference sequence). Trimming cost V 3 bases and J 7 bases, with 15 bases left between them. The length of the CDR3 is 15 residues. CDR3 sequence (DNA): TGTGCCAGCAGCTTTGGGACTCCTGGGGGTGAAAAACTGTTTTTT. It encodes CASSFGTPGGEKLFF.

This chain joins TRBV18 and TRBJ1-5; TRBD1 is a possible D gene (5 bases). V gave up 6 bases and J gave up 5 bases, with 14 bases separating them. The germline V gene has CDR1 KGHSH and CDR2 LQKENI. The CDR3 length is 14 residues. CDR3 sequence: CASSQGQGDQPQHF. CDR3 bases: TGTGCCAGCTCCCAGGGTCAGGGTGATCAGCCCCAGCATTTT.

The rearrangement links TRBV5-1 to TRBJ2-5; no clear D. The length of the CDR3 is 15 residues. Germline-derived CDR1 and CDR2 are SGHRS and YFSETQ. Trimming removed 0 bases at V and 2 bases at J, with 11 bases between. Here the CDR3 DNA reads TGCGCCAGCAGCTTGGCCCAGGAAGGGCAAGAGACCCAGTACTTC. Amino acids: CASSLAQEGQETQYF.

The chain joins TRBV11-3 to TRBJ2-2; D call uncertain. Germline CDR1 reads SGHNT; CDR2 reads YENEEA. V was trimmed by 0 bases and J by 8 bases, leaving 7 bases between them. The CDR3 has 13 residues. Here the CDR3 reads CASSLDRFGELFF. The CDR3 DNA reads TGTGCCAGCAGCTTAGATAGGTTTGGGGAGCTGTTTTTT. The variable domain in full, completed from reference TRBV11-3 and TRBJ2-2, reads EAGVVQSPRYKIIEKKQPVAFWCNPISGHNTLYWYLQNLGQGPELLIRYENEEAVDDSQLPKDRFSAERLKGVDSTLKIQPAELGDSAVYLCASSLDRFGELFFGEGSRLTVL.

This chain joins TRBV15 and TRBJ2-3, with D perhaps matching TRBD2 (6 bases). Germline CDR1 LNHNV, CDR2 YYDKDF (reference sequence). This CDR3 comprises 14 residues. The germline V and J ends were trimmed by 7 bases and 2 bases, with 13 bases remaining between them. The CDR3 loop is CATNPTRNTDTQYF. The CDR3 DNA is TGTGCCACCAACCCGACTAGAAACACAGATACGCAGTATTTT.